This T cell receptor beta chain was found in a study of blood T cell repertoires in COVID-19 (dated by TCRdb to between 2020 and 2021). A note on the overall study: Samples from collaborators originated in the United States, Italy and Spain and spanned both the acute and convalescent phases of COVID-19. Subjects who had been exposed to COVID-19, were actively infected with it, or had recovered from it provided the deeply sampled blood TCRbeta repertoires that made up the dataset. The sample metadata nearly always contained a de-identified subject ID, COVID-19 status, age in years and sex. The samples were drawn from two sources: the first 160 participants of the ongoing ImmuneRACE study, and 1,000 to 1,500 subjects contributed by 6 global collaborators. A freely available public database, intended as a resource for researchers studying the immune response to SARS-CoV-2, is where the repertoires were released. Where HLA class I and class II types were available, the types were taken from metadata supplied by the sample provider, not from assay-based typing. The material from the prospective study consisted of cDNA or gDNA derived from T cells, B-cell-depleted T cells, or PBMCs.

TCRbeta CDR3 regions were amplified from genomic DNA by means of the immunoSEQ Assay, a bias-controlled multiplex PCR. Per the original workflow: Nucleated cell counts per sample were estimated from amplification of reference gene primers within the assay. To quantify the absolute abundance of each unique TCRbeta CDR3 rearrangement, sequence reads were collapsed and filtered. For each sample, productive Simpson clonality was calculated by taking the square root of Simpson's diversity index across productive rearrangements. As stored in TCRdb, this immuneACCESS dataset retains in-frame rearrangements with V and J assigned. A fraction of the clones does not appear; measured against another copy, unresolved V genes explain less than half of the discrepancy, and the remainder lacks a known reason. V, J and clone size reflect that table, while D and trimming were determined from the DNA. The sample has some 200,000 clones on record, roughly 90% of them singletons. Clones ranked in the top ten supply roughly 8.1% of the sample.

The paper as a whole reports these results and caveats: The quantity of clinical and demographic metadata differed by source and by participant and was supplied without curation.

The CDR3 sequence holds 16 residues, the cysteine and phenylalanine included. Only CDR3 DNA is held: 48 bases, read in frame from base 1. The trim is 0 bases for V and 3 bases for J, with a gap of 14 bases between the germline ends. CDR1 is given as LGHNA and CDR2 as YNFKEQ, both from the germline V gene. Participants in the prospective study were aged roughly 18 to 100 years, lived in about two dozen United States geographic areas, and enrolled through a virtual design. Cohort assignment in the prospective study relied on participant-reported clinical history from a screening survey and a study questionnaire. ImmuneRACE Cohort 3 recovered participants were defined by two consecutive negative NP/OP PCR tests, healthcare professional clearance, or symptom resolution. In the prospective study, whole blood, serum and a nasopharyngeal or oropharyngeal swab were collected from each participant by mobile phlebotomists. Participants in the prospective study had the option to provide additional blood draws and questionnaires over a 2-month period. Blood samples from the prospective study were shipped frozen or at room temperature prior to DNA extraction.

With respect to this clone: There is no known antigen for this receptor. Qualities for individual bases were not recorded, and no much larger clone is one base off.

The receptor was isolated from a woman aged 18-30 years who had recovered from COVID-19. The chain employs TRBV4-2 and TRBJ2-5; the D gene is perhaps TRBD2, from 6 matching bases. What was sequenced was PBMCs or T cells enriched from blood (not recorded which). The CDR3 here reads CASSQDWRGSKETQYF. The DNA is TGTGCCAGCAGCCAAGACTGGCGGGGTTCGAAAGAGACCCAGTACTTC.